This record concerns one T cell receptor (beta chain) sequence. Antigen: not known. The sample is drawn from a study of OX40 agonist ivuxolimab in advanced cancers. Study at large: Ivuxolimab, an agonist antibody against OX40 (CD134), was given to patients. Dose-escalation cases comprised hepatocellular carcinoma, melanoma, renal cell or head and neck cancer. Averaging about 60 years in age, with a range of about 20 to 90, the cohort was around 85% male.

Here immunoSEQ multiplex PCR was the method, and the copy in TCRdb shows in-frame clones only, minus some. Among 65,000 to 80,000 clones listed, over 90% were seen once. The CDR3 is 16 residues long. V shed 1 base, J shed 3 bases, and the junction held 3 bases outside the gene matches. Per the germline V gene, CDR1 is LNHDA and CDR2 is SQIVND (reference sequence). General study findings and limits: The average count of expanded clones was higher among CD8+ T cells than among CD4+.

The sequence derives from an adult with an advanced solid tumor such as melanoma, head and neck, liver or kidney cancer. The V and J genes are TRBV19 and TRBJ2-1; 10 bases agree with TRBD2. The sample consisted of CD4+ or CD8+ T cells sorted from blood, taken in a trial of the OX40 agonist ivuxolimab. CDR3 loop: CASSIGLAGRYNEQFF. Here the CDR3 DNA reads TGTGCCAGTAGTATAGGACTAGCGGGTCGCTACAATGAGCAGTTCTTC. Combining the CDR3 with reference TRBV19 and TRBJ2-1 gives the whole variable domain DGGITQSPKYLFRKEGQNVTLSCEQNLNHDAMYWYRQDPGQGLRLIYYSQIVNDFQKGDIAEGYSVSREKKESFPLTVTSAQKNPTAFYLCASSIGLAGRYNEQFFGPGTRLTVL.